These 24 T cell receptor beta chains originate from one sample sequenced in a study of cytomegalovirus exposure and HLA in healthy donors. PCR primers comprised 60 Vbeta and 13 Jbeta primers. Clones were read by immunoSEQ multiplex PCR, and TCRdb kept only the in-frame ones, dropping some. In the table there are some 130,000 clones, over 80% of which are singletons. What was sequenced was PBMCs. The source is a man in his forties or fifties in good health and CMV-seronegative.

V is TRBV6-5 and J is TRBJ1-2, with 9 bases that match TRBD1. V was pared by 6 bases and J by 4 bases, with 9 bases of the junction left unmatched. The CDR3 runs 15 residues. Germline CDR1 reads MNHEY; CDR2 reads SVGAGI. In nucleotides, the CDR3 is TGTGCCAGCAGCTACCGGGACAGGGTGGGCTATGGCTACACCTTC. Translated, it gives CASSYRDRVGYGYTF.

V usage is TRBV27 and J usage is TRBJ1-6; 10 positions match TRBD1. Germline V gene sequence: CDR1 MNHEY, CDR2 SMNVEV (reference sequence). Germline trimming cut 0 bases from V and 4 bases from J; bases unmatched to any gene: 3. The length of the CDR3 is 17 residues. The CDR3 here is CASSLSGQGRYNSPLHF. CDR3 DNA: TGTGCCAGCAGTTTATCGGGACAGGGGAGATATAATTCACCCCTCCACTTT.

This chain's CDR3 is CASSLIGGRASTDTQYF. CDR3 sequence (DNA): TGTGCCAGCAGCTTGATTGGCGGGAGGGCCTCCACAGATACGCAGTATTTT. The V gene is TRBV5-8, the J gene TRBJ2-3, with 9 bases lining up with TRBD2. The germline V gene has CDR1 SGHTS and CDR2 YDEGEE. V was clipped by 1 base and J by 2 bases; unmatched bases: 8. The CDR3 spans 17 residues.

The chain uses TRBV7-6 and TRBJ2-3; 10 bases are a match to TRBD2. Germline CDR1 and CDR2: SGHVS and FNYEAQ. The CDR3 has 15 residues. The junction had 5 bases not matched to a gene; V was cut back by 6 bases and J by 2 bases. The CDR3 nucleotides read TGTGCCAGCAGGCCCGGGACTAGCGACACAGATACGCAGTATTTT. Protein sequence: CASRPGTSDTDTQYF. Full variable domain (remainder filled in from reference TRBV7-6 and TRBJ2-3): GAGVSQSPRYKVTKRGQDVALRCDPISGHVSLYWYRQALGQGPEFLTYFNYEAQQDKSGLPNDRFSAERPEGSISTLTIQRTEQRDSAMYRCASRPGTSDTDTQYFGPGTRLTVL.

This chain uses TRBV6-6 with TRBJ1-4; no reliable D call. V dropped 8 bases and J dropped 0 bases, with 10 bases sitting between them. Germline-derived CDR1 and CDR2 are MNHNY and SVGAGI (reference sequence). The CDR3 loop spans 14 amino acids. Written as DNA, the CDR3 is TGTGCCAGCTACGGACTAGCAACTAATGAAAAACTGTTTTTT. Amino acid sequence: CASYGLATNEKLFF.

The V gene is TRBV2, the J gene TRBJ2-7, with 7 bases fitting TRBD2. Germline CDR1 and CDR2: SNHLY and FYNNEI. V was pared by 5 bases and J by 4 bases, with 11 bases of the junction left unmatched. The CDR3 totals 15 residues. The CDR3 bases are TGTGCCAGCAGTTTGGGGGGAGGGCGTATTTACGAGCAGTACTTC. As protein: CASSLGGGRIYEQYF.

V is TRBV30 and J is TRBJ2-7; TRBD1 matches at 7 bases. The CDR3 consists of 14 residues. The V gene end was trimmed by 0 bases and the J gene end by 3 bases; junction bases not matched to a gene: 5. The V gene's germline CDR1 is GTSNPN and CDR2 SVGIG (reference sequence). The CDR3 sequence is CAWSVWPGGYEQYF. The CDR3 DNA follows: TGTGCCTGGAGTGTATGGCCAGGGGGCTACGAGCAGTACTTC.

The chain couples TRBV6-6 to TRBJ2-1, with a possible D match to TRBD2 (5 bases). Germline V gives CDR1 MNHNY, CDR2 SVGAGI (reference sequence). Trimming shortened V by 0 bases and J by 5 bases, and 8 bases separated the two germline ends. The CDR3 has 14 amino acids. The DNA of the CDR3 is TGTGCCAGCAGTTACTCAGCGGTGAACAATGAGCAGTTCTTC. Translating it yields CASSYSAVNNEQFF.

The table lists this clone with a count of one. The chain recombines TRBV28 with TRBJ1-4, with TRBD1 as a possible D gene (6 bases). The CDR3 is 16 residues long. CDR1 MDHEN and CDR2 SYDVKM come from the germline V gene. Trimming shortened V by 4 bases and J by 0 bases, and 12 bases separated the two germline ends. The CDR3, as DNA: TGTGCCAGCAGTTACCTAAGACAGGCAACTAATGAAAAACTGTTTTTT. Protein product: CASSYLRQATNEKLFF.

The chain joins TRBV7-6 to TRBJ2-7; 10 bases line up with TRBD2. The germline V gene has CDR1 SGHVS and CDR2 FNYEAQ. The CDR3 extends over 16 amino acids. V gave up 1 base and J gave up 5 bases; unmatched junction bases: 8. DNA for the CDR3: TGTGCCAGCAGCTTAGGTCGAGCGGGAGGGCCCCACGAGCAGTACTTC. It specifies CASSLGRAGGPHEQYF.

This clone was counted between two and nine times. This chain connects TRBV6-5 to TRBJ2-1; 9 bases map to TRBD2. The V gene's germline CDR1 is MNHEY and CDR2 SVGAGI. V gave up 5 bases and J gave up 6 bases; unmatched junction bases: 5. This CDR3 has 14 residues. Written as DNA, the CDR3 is TGTGCCAGCAGTGTCGGACTAGCGAGCAATGAGCAGTTCTTC. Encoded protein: CASSVGLASNEQFF.

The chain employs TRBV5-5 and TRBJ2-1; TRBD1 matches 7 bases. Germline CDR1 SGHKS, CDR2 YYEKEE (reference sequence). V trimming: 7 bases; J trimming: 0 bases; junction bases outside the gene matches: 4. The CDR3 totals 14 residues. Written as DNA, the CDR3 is TGTGCCAGCGGAGACAGGGTCTCCTACAATGAGCAGTTCTTC. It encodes CASGDRVSYNEQFF.

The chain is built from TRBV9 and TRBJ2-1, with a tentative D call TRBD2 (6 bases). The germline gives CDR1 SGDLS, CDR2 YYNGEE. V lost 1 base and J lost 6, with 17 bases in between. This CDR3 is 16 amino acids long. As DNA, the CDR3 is TGTGCCAGCAGCGTACGGGCTAGCGATTCCCCCAATGAGCAGTTCTTC. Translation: CASSVRASDSPNEQFF.

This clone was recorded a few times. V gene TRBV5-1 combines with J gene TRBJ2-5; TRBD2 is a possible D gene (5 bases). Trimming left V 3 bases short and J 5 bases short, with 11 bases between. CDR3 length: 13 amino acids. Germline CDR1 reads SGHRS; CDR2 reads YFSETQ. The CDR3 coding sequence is TGCGCCAGCAGCTCCCCCTCGGGGGAGACCCAGTACTTC. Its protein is CASSSPSGETQYF.

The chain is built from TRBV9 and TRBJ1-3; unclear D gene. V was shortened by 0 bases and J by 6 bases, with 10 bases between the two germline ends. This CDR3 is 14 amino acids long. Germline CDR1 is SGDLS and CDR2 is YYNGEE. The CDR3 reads CASSVGGDENTIYF. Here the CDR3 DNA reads TGTGCCAGCAGCGTAGGGGGAGATGAAAACACCATATATTTT.

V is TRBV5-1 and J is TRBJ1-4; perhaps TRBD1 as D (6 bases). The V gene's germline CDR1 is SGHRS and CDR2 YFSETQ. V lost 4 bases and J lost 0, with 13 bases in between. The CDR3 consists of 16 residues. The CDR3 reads CASSTTGSATNEKLFF. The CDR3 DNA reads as TGCGCCAGCAGCACGACAGGTTCTGCAACTAATGAAAAACTGTTTTTT.

CDR3 sequence (DNA): TGTGCCAGCAGGTGGGCTAGCGGGAGATCTTCTTCCTACAATGAGCAGTTCTTC. As protein: CASRWASGRSSSYNEQFF. The chain employs TRBV5-4 and TRBJ2-1, with TRBD2 matching over 10 bases. CDR1 is SGHNT and CDR2 is YYREEE in the germline V gene (reference sequence). The V gene end was trimmed by 5 bases and the J gene end by 1 base; junction bases not matched to a gene: 12. CDR3 length: 18 residues.

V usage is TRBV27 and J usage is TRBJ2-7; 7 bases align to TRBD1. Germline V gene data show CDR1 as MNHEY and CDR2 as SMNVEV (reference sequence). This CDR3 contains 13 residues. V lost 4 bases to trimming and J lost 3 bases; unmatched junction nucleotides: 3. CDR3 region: CASSSGQNYEQYF. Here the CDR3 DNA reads TGTGCCAGCAGTTCGGGACAGAACTACGAGCAGTACTTC.

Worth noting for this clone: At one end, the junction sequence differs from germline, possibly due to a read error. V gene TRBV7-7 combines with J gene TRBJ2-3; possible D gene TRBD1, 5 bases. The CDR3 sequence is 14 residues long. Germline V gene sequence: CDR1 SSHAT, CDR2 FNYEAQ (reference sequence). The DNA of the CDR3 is TGTGCTAGCAGCTTAGGGGCAGCTACAGATACGCAGTATTTT. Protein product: CASSLGAATDTQYF.

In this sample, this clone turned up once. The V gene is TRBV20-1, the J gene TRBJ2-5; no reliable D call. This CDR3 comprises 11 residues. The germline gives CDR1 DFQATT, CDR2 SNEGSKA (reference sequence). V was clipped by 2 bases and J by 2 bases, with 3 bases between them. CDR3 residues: CSARQQETQYF. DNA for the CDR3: TGCAGTGCTAGACAGCAAGAGACCCAGTACTTC.

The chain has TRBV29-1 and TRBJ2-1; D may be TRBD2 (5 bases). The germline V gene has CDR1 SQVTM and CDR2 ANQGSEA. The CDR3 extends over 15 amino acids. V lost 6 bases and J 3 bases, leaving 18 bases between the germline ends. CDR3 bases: TGCAGCGTCGAGATGGAGGCCAGTTACTACAATGAGCAGTTCTTC. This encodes CSVEMEASYYNEQFF.

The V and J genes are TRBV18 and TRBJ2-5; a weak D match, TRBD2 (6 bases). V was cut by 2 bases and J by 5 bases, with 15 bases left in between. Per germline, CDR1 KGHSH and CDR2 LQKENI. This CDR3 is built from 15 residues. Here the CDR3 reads CASSPWDSKAETQYF. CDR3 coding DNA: TGTGCCAGCTCACCATGGGACTCTAAGGCGGAGACCCAGTACTTC. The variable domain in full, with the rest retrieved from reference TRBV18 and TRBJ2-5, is NAGVMQNPRHLVRRRGQEARLRCSPMKGHSHVYWYRQLPEEGLKFMVYLQKENIIDESGMPKERFSAEFPKEGPSILRIQQVVRGDSAAYFCASSPWDSKAETQYFGPGTRLLVL.

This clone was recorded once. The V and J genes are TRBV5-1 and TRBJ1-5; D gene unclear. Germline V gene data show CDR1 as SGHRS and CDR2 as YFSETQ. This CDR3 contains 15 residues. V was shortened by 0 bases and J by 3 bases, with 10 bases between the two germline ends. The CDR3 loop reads CASSLEGAYNQPQHF. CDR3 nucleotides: TGCGCCAGCAGCTTGGAGGGAGCCTACAATCAGCCCCAGCATTTT.

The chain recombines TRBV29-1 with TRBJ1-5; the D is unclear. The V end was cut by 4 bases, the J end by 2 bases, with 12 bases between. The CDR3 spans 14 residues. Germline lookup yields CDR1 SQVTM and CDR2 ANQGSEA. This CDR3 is CSVVLGSGNQPQHF. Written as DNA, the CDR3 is TGCAGCGTTGTGCTGGGCTCGGGCAATCAGCCCCAGCATTTT. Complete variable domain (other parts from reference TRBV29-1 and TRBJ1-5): SAVISQKPSRDICQRGTSLTIQCQVDSQVTMMFWYRQQPGQSLTLIATANQGSEATYESGFVIDKFPISRPNLTFSTLTVSNMSPEDSSIYLCSVVLGSGNQPQHFGDGTRLSIL.